These 24 T cell receptor beta chains share one sample of origin, sequenced in a study of blood T cell repertoires in COVID-19. Sequenced by immunoSEQ multiplex PCR; TCRdb stores in-frame clones only, minus some. The sample lists tens of thousands of clones, 83% occurring once. The sequenced sample consisted of peripheral blood. Every receptor here comes from a human donor in a cohort sampled during active COVID-19.

The rearrangement joins TRBV7-9 to TRBJ1-2, with unresolved D. The V and J ends lost 11 bases and 3 bases respectively, with 25 bases between them. This CDR3 has 16 amino acids. Germline loops: CDR1 SEHNR, CDR2 FQNEAQ (reference sequence). CDR3 loop: CAGAGPKEGDDYGYTF. The CDR3 bases are TGTGCCGGAGCGGGTCCCAAAGAGGGTGATGACTATGGCTACACCTTC.

The chain links TRBV25-1 to TRBJ2-3; 9 positions match TRBD2. This CDR3 comprises 15 residues. Losses at the gene ends were 6 bases for V and 3 bases for J; bases not matched to a gene: 7. The germline gives CDR1 MGHDK, CDR2 SYGVNS. In DNA, the CDR3 is TGTGCCAGCAGAAAGACTAGCGGTAAAACAGATACGCAGTATTTT. This encodes CASRKTSGKTDTQYF.

The chain is built from TRBV27 and TRBJ2-7; 8 nucleotides match TRBD2. CDR3 length: 13 residues. The V and J ends lost 8 bases and 12 bases, in that order; junction bases with no gene match: 15. Germline V gene data show CDR1 as MNHEY and CDR2 as SMNVEV (reference sequence). The CDR3 DNA reads as TGTGCCAGCTCCCGGGGGGGTCCCTCCGCGTGGTACTTC. Protein product: CASSRGGPSAWYF.

CDR3 sequence: CASSIGGGETQYF. In DNA, the CDR3 is TGTGCCAGTAGTATTGGCGGAGGGGAGACCCAGTACTTC. The chain carries TRBV19 and TRBJ2-5, with D perhaps matching TRBD2 (6 bases). The V end lost 3 bases, the J end lost 5 bases, and 10 bases lay between the germline ends. The length of the CDR3 is 13 residues. Germline V lookup: CDR1 LNHDA, CDR2 SQIVND (reference sequence).

The chain has TRBV18 and TRBJ2-7; TRBD2 matches 9 bases. There are 16 residues in the CDR3. With V trimmed by 2 bases and J by 4 bases, 9 bases remained unmatched. Per germline, CDR1 KGHSH and CDR2 LQKENI. CDR3 amino acids: CASSPGGLAGSYEQYF. Written as DNA, the CDR3 is TGTGCCAGCTCACCAGGTGGGCTAGCGGGGTCGTACGAGCAGTACTTC.

This sequence joins TRBV19 and TRBJ2-7; D may be TRBD1 (6 bases). The length of the CDR3 is 15 residues. The V end was cut by 4 bases, the J end by 2 bases, with 15 bases between. The germline gives CDR1 LNHDA, CDR2 SQIVND (reference sequence). CDR3 DNA: TGTGCCAGTAGTAGAGGGACATCTAACACCTACGAGCAGTACTTC. This translates into CASSRGTSNTYEQYF.

V gene TRBV5-1 combines with J gene TRBJ2-5, with 8 nucleotides matching TRBD2. The CDR3 covers 15 residues. V shed 5 bases and J 5 bases; nucleotides not matched to a gene: 11. Germline CDR1 is SGHRS and CDR2 is YFSETQ. In DNA form, the CDR3 reads TGCGCCAGCAGGTCTAGCGGGCGCCCAGGGGAGACCCAGTACTTC. Translated, it gives CASRSSGRPGETQYF. Drawing the rest from reference TRBV5-1 and TRBJ2-5, the complete variable domain is KAGVTQTPRYLIKTRGQQVTLSCSPISGHRSVSWYQQTPGQGLQFLFEYFSETQRNKGNFPGRFSGRQFSNSRSEMNVSTLELGDSALYLCASRSSGRPGETQYFGPGTRLLVL.

The rearrangement links TRBV18 to TRBJ2-3; 9 nucleotides match TRBD2. Germline CDR1 and CDR2: KGHSH and LQKENI. Germline trimming cut 2 bases from V and 6 bases from J; bases unmatched to any gene: 3. The CDR3 runs to 14 residues. The chain's CDR3 is CASSPAGGLDTQYF. The CDR3 coding sequence is TGTGCCAGCTCACCAGCGGGGGGGCTTGATACGCAGTATTTT.

This clone has a handful of counts. The gene calls are TRBV10-3 and TRBJ1-2, with 7 bases fitting TRBD1. The V gene end was trimmed by 7 bases and the J gene end by 2 bases; junction bases not matched to a gene: 7. The CDR3 loop spans 14 amino acids. Germline-derived CDR1 and CDR2 are ENHRY and SYGVKD. The CDR3 DNA follows: TGTGCCATCACTAAGGACAGGACCAACTATGGCTACACCTTC. This codes for CAITKDRTNYGYTF.

The chain employs TRBV28 and TRBJ1-2, with D unclear. V gave up 5 bases and J gave up 4 bases, with 14 bases separating them. The germline gives CDR1 MDHEN, CDR2 SYDVKM. The CDR3 runs 14 residues. The CDR3 DNA is TGTGCCAGCAGTCCCAGGACTGCCCCCTATGGCTACACCTTC. Protein: CASSPRTAPYGYTF.

This clone was seen a few times. This chain connects TRBV20-1 to TRBJ2-4; D is undetermined. The V gene's germline CDR1 is DFQATT and CDR2 SNEGSKA (reference sequence). Trimming cost V 5 bases and J 10 bases, with 9 bases left between them. The CDR3 has 10 residues. The CDR3 here is CSAWKEIQYF. The CDR3 region has the DNA TGCAGTGCTTGGAAGGAGATTCAGTACTTC.

This chain links TRBV30 with TRBJ2-7, with a possible D match to TRBD2 (6 bases). Trimming took off 3 bases at V and 0 bases at J, with 12 bases between the two ends. This CDR3 region has 14 residues. Germline loops: CDR1 GTSNPN, CDR2 SVGIG (reference sequence). CDR3 sequence (DNA): TGTGCCTGGAGCCCGGGACTTCCCTCCTACGAGCAGTACTTC. Translated, it gives CAWSPGLPSYEQYF.

This chain links TRBV18 with TRBJ1-1; TRBD1 is a possible D gene (6 bases). The V and J ends lost 1 base and 1 base respectively, with 7 bases between them. The CDR3 loop spans 14 amino acids. Germline V gene data show CDR1 as KGHSH and CDR2 as LQKENI. The CDR3 nucleotides are TGTGCCAGCTCACCACAACAGGGGAACACTGAAGCTTTCTTT. Encoded protein: CASSPQQGNTEAFF.

This rearrangement joins TRBV3-1 (or the pseudogene TRBV3-2) to TRBJ2-7, with D uncertain. CDR1 and CDR2 (germline): LGHDT, YNNKEL (reference sequence). The CDR3 contains 12 residues. Trimming took off 4 bases at V and 0 bases at J, with 4 bases between the two ends. CDR3 sequence: CASSPSSYEQYF. The CDR3 DNA reads as TGTGCCAGCAGCCCTAGCTCCTACGAGCAGTACTTC.

The rearrangement uses TRBV4-2 and TRBJ2-3; TRBD1 matches 9 bases. The V gene's germline CDR1 is LGHNA and CDR2 YNFKEQ. V dropped 2 bases and J dropped 8; count of bases not matched to a gene: 8. CDR3 length: 15 amino acids. CDR3 nucleotides: TGTGCCAGCAGCCAACTAACAGGGGGCTCAGGTACGCAGTATTTT. Translating gives CASSQLTGGSGTQYF.

This chain links TRBV7-9 with TRBJ2-5; no firm D call. Germline CDR1 reads SEHNR; CDR2 reads FQNEAQ (reference sequence). This CDR3 comprises 13 residues. V was trimmed by 7 bases and J by 1 base, leaving 10 bases between them. The CDR3 nucleotides are TGTGCCAGCAACCAGGTCGTCCAAGAGACCCAGTACTTC. The encoded protein is CASNQVVQETQYF.

The chain joins TRBV2 to TRBJ1-2, with no clear D. V was pared by 4 bases and J by 7 bases, with 13 bases between. CDR1 SNHLY and CDR2 FYNNEI come from the germline V gene. The length of the CDR3 is 13 residues. This CDR3 reads CASSGVQRVGYTF. The CDR3 DNA reads as TGTGCCAGCAGTGGGGTACAGCGGGTTGGCTACACCTTC.

The chain links TRBV5-1 to TRBJ1-5, with D possibly TRBD1 on 6 matching bases. Trimming took off 0 bases at V and 5 bases at J, with 9 bases between the two ends. The CDR3 has 14 amino acids. Germline V gene data show CDR1 as SGHRS and CDR2 as YFSETQ. CDR3: CASSLGGRDQPQHF. CDR3 sequence (DNA): TGCGCCAGCAGCTTGGGGGGGCGGGATCAGCCCCAGCATTTT.

The chain has TRBV20-1 and TRBJ2-7; 11 bases match TRBD2. Germline V gene lookup returns CDR1 DFQATT and CDR2 SNEGSKA (reference sequence). The CDR3 length is 15 residues. The V segment lost 3 bases and the J segment 0 bases; nucleotides outside the gene matches: 4. For the CDR3, the DNA is TGCAGTGCTAGTGGAGGGACTAGCGGCTCCTACGAGCAGTACTTC. It specifies CSASGGTSGSYEQYF.

The rearrangement uses TRBV21-1 and TRBJ1-4. TRBV21-1 is a documented pseudogene. The CDR3 runs 16 residues. Here the CDR3 DNA reads TGTGCCAGCAGCAAAGACGTGAGGGCCGTTAATGAAAAACTGTTTTTT. Translating gives CASSKDVRAVNEKLFF.

The chain carries TRBV30 and TRBJ2-7, with 12 nucleotides matching TRBD1. With V trimmed by 2 bases and J by 5 bases, 4 bases remained unmatched. This CDR3 has 14 amino acids. CDR1 and CDR2 from the germline V gene are GTSNPN and SVGIG (reference sequence). CDR3 amino acids: CAWSKGQGADEQYF. Here the CDR3 DNA reads TGTGCCTGGAGTAAGGGACAGGGGGCTGACGAGCAGTACTTC.

The J gene is TRBJ2-7, the V gene TRBV13; 8 bases fit TRBD1. Germline CDR1 PRHDT, CDR2 FYEKMQ (reference sequence). The CDR3 totals 12 residues. Trimming cost V 4 bases and J 5 bases; bases outside gene matches: 1. In DNA form, the CDR3 reads TGTGCCAGCAGCTGGACAGGGAACGAGCAGTACTTC. This sequence encodes CASSWTGNEQYF.

The chain has TRBV6-5 and TRBJ2-1, with TRBD2 identical over 8 bases. The CDR3 extends over 15 amino acids. V dropped 7 bases and J dropped 7; count of bases not matched to a gene: 12. Germline CDR1 and CDR2: MNHEY and SVGAGI. Here the CDR3 DNA reads TGTGCCAGCACCAACGGGGGGGGCAGGCCGAATGAGCAGTTCTTC. It yields the protein CASTNGGGRPNEQFF.

This rearrangement joins TRBV4-1 to TRBJ2-3, with TRBD2 identical over 9 bases. The J segment lost 5 bases and the V segment lost 4 bases, leaving 16 bases of the junction unmatched. Germline V CDR1 and CDR2: MGHRA, YSYEKL. The CDR3 length is 18 residues. CDR3 residues: CASSPARGGGAGKDTQYF. The CDR3 bases are TGCGCCAGCAGCCCAGCGCGCGGCGGGGGGGCCGGGAAAGATACGCAGTATTTT.